This TCR beta chain derives from a study of blood T cell repertoires in COVID-19. On the study more broadly: Researchers got acute and convalescent COVID-19 samples from the United States, Italy and Spain. Sample material is recorded as cDNA or gDNA derived from T cells, B-cell-depleted T cells, or PBMCs.

The ends lost 5 bases at V and 2 bases at J; junction bases unmatched: 6. Germline V lookup: CDR1 SEHNR, CDR2 FQNEAQ (reference sequence). The CDR3 has 15 amino acids. In the original processing: It was from reference gene primer amplification that nucleated cell counts were estimated. Only in-frame clones appear in the TCRdb table, and some are missing; sequencing was by immunoSEQ multiplex PCR. D and trimming were read from the DNA, whereas the V and J calls and clone size are those reported in that table. The table lists approximately 200,000 clones, roughly four fifths of them singletons, with about 6.9% in the top ten.

This chain links TRBV7-9 with TRBJ2-1; 7 bases line up with TRBD2. This clonotype originated in a human donor with acute or convalescent COVID-19. The donor label of this sample is uncertain. The source material was peripheral blood. The CDR3, as DNA: TGTGCCAGCAGCCGAAGCGGGATAACCTACAATGAGCAGTTCTTC. It specifies CASSRSGITYNEQFF.